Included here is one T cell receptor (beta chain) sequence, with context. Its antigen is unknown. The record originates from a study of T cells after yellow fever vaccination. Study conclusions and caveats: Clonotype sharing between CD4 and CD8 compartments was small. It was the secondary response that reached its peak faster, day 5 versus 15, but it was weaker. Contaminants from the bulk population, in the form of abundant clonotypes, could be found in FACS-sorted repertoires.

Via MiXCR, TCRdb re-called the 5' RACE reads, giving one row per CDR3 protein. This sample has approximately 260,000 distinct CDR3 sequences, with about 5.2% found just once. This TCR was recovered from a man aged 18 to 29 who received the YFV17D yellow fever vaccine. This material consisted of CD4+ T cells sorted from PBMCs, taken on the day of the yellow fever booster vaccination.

CDR3 amino acids: CASSVGRGPNQPQHF. CDR3 nucleotides: TGTGCCAGCAGCGTAGGGAGGGGGCCCAATCAGCCCCAGCATTTT. The rearrangement uses TRBV9 and TRBJ1-5; 7 positions agree with TRBD1. CDR3 size: 15 residues. Per germline, CDR1 SGDLS and CDR2 YYNGEE. The V and J ends lost 0 bases and 3 bases, in that order; junction bases with no gene match: 3.